One sample yielded the 22 T cell receptor beta chains listed below, sequenced in a study of human versus mouse CDR3 diversity and MHC coevolution. Assay: immunoSEQ multiplex PCR; the TCRdb copy retains only in-frame clones and omits some. The sample lists about 83,000 clones, 85% to 95% occurring once. The material sequenced was naive CD4+ T cells from blood. Noted subset: CD45RO-negative CD62L-positive naive CD4 T cells. The receptor set was obtained from a person aged 30 to 70 in good health.

V is TRBV30 and J is TRBJ2-4, with 13 positions matching TRBD2. V shed 3 bases and J 0 bases; nucleotides not matched to a gene: 14. The CDR3 consists of 20 residues. In germline, CDR1 is GTSNPN, CDR2 SVGIG (reference sequence). This CDR3 reads CAWRTSGGRRLGIAKNIQYF. The CDR3 DNA sequence: TGTGCCTGGAGGACTAGCGGGGGGCGCAGATTAGGGATAGCCAAAAACATTCAGTACTTC. Based on the CDR3 plus reference TRBV30 and TRBJ2-4, the full variable domain is SQTIHQWPATLVQPVGSPLSLECTVEGTSNPNLYWYRQAAGRGLQLLFYSVGIGQISSEVPQNLSASRPQDRQFILSSKKLLLSDSGFYLCAWRTSGGRRLGIAKNIQYFGAGTRLSVL.

The chain has TRBV30 and TRBJ2-6, with 9 bases lining up with TRBD1. The CDR3 spans 17 residues. V lost 5 bases and J lost 3; bases outside the gene matches: 11. Germline CDR1 reads GTSNPN; CDR2 reads SVGIG (reference sequence). The CDR3 loop reads CAWFPGTGSRGANVLTF. CDR3 in DNA: TGTGCCTGGTTCCCCGGGACAGGGTCTCGTGGGGCCAACGTCCTGACTTTC.

V is TRBV7-2 and J is TRBJ2-3; D call uncertain. Germline loops: CDR1 SGHTA, CDR2 FQGNSA. The germline V and J ends were trimmed by 5 bases and 0 bases, with 9 bases remaining between them. This CDR3 region has 14 residues. This chain's CDR3 is CASSPHQSTDTQYF. CDR3 DNA sequence: TGTGCCAGCAGCCCACACCAAAGCACAGATACGCAGTATTTT. Together with reference TRBV7-2 and TRBJ2-3, the CDR3 gives the full variable domain: GAGVSQSPSNKVTEKGKDVELRCDPISGHTALYWYRQSLGQGLEFLIYFQGNSAPDKSGLPSDRFSAERTGGSVSTLTIQRTQQEDSAVYLCASSPHQSTDTQYFGPGTRLTVL.

Details on this clone: Additional DNA sequences in this sample encode the identical CDR3. This chain uses TRBV5-1 with TRBJ2-7, with 7 bases that match TRBD1. CDR3 length: 17 amino acids. Per the germline V gene, CDR1 is SGHRS and CDR2 is YFSETQ. Trimming at V came to 0 bases and at J to 0 bases, leaving 9 bases not matched to a gene. The CDR3 sequence is CASSLGPGQAYSYEQYF. CDR3 sequence (DNA): TGCGCCAGCAGCTTGGGTCCAGGACAGGCCTACTCCTACGAGCAGTACTTC.

The rearrangement joins TRBV6-5 to TRBJ2-7; 9 bases line up with TRBD2. After removal of 6 bases from V and 3 bases from J, the junction contained 9 bases not matched to a gene. CDR3 size: 15 residues. Germline V gene data show CDR1 as MNHEY and CDR2 as SVGAGI. The CDR3 nucleotides read TGTGCCAGCAGCCAAATAGGACTAGCGATCTACGAGCAGTACTTC. Translation gives CASSQIGLAIYEQYF.

The chain is built from TRBV27 and TRBJ2-5; 11 nucleotides match TRBD2. CDR1 MNHEY and CDR2 SMNVEV come from the germline V gene (reference sequence). The trim removed 8 bases at V and 4 bases at J, leaving 9 bases unmatched. The CDR3 has 15 amino acids. The CDR3 nucleotides read TGTGCCAGCGCTCGTACTAGCGGGGGCGGAGAGACCCAGTACTTC. It encodes CASARTSGGGETQYF.

The chain joins TRBV6-1 to TRBJ2-1, with 10 bases fitting TRBD2. Germline trimming cut 1 base from V and 0 bases from J; bases unmatched to any gene: 12. This CDR3 contains 20 residues. CDR1 is MNHNS and CDR2 is SASEGT in the germline V gene. CDR3 DNA: TGTGCCAGCAGTGAAGTACCGGGACTAGCGAAAGTTAGCTCCTACAATGAGCAGTTCTTC. Protein product: CASSEVPGLAKVSSYNEQFF.

This clone was seen only once. The chain combines TRBV6-5 with TRBJ2-7; unclear D gene. The germline V gene encodes CDR1 MNHEY and CDR2 SVGAGI. This CDR3 spans 12 amino acids. Trimming pared 2 bases from V and 4 bases from J, leaving 6 bases between. CDR3 sequence reads: CASSYRGYEQYF. The DNA for the CDR3 is TGTGCCAGCAGTTACCGCGGTTACGAGCAGTACTTC.

This chain joins TRBV28 and TRBJ2-5, with a tentative D call TRBD2 (5 bases). There are 15 residues in the CDR3. The germline V gene encodes CDR1 MDHEN and CDR2 SYDVKM. The V end lost 4 bases, the J end lost 2 bases, and 14 bases lay between the germline ends. The CDR3 DNA reads as TGTGCCAGCAGTTCTCGAGGTTGGGAGCAAGAGACCCAGTACTTC. Protein sequence: CASSSRGWEQETQYF.

On this clone: One end of the junction does not line up with germline, which may come from a read error. In nucleotides, the CDR3 is TGTGCCAGCAGCCGGACCCGGGATAGGGGGGGGGATTTGGACTTC. The encoded protein is CASSRTRDRGGDLDF. The chain combines TRBV11-2 with TRBJ2-4; weak D call: TRBD2 (7 bases). The CDR3 runs to 15 residues. Germline V gives CDR1 SGHAT, CDR2 FQNNGV.

V usage is TRBV18 and J usage is TRBJ1-1, with D possibly TRBD1 on 5 matching bases. The V and J ends lost 3 bases and 4 bases respectively, with 15 bases between them. Germline CDR1 is KGHSH and CDR2 is LQKENI. The CDR3 sequence is 15 residues long. The CDR3 bases are TGTGCCAGCTCACCCAAGCTGGGGGGGGTCACTGAAGCTTTCTTT. It translates to CASSPKLGGVTEAFF.

This chain links TRBV6-1 with TRBJ2-7, with 8 nucleotides matching TRBD1. With V trimmed by 5 bases and J by 6 bases, 6 bases remained unmatched. The length of the CDR3 is 13 residues. Germline V lookup: CDR1 MNHNS, CDR2 SASEGT. CDR3 nucleotides: TGTGCCAGCAGTTCTTCAGGGGGCGGCGAGCAGTACTTC. This gives the protein CASSSSGGGEQYF.

The genes are TRBV9 and TRBJ2-1; 9 bases line up with TRBD2. Germline CDR1 and CDR2: SGDLS and YYNGEE. The CDR3 length is 16 residues. V was pared by 3 bases and J by 5 bases, with 9 bases of the junction left unmatched. CDR3 sequence: CASSGGRLAGNNEQFF. The CDR3 region has the DNA TGTGCCAGCAGCGGGGGGAGGCTAGCGGGGAACAATGAGCAGTTCTTC.

This chain joins TRBV6-5 and TRBJ1-1, with D perhaps matching TRBD1 (5 bases). CDR1 and CDR2 (germline): MNHEY, SVGAGI. Trimming took off 5 bases at V and 10 bases at J, with 14 bases between the two ends. The CDR3 is made up of 12 amino acids. The CDR3 sequence is CASSDRSVSAFF. In DNA, the CDR3 is TGTGCCAGCAGTGACAGATCAGTTTCAGCTTTCTTT.

CDR3 DNA sequence: TGTGCCAGCAGTGAACCCCCTGTATCGGGGGCTTTCTTT. This codes for CASSEPPVSGAFF. The chain combines TRBV2 with TRBJ1-1; D unresolved. The V end lost 2 bases, the J end lost 11 bases, and 15 bases lay between the germline ends. The CDR3 runs 13 residues. The germline V gene has CDR1 SNHLY and CDR2 FYNNEI.

The chain is built from TRBV19 and TRBJ2-2; D perhaps matches TRBD2 (6 bases). The V end lost 7 bases, the J end lost 4 bases, and 19 bases lay between the germline ends. Germline values: CDR1 LNHDA, CDR2 SQIVND (reference sequence). The CDR3 is 16 residues long. The CDR3 spells CASKGSRERITGELFF. The CDR3 nucleotides are TGTGCCAGTAAAGGGTCCCGGGAGAGGATCACCGGGGAGCTGTTTTTT.

The gene calls are TRBV9 and TRBJ2-2; D may be TRBD1 (5 bases). The CDR3 loop spans 14 amino acids. The V gene lost 1 base and the J gene lost 4 bases, with 8 bases spanning the gap. Germline-derived CDR1 and CDR2 are SGDLS and YYNGEE. CDR3 in DNA: TGTGCCAGCAGCGTAAGCCAGGGCACCGGGGAGCTGTTTTTT. It translates to CASSVSQGTGELFF. Variable domain in full (rest from reference TRBV9 and TRBJ2-2): DSGVTQTPKHLITATGQRVTLRCSPRSGDLSVYWYQQSLDQGLQFLIQYYNGEERAKGNILERFSAQQFPDLHSELNLSSLELGDSALYFCASSVSQGTGELFFGEGSRLTVL.

The chain carries TRBV25-1 and TRBJ1-1, with 9 bases fitting TRBD1. The V and J ends lost 0 bases and 1 base, in that order; junction bases with no gene match: 3. In germline, CDR1 is MGHDK, CDR2 SYGVNS. This CDR3 contains 16 residues. The CDR3 here is CASSEYGTGKNTEAFF. The CDR3 DNA follows: TGTGCCAGCAGTGAATATGGGACAGGGAAGAACACTGAAGCTTTCTTT.

The chain carries TRBV7-6 and TRBJ1-6, with a possible D match to TRBD1 (5 bases). The CDR3 extends over 16 amino acids. Germline CDR1 is SGHVS and CDR2 is FNYEAQ. V gave up 5 bases and J gave up 2 bases, with 13 bases separating them. CDR3 nucleotide sequence: TGTGCCAGCAGCCACAGCAGGGCTACCTATAATTCACCCCTCCACTTT. Amino acid sequence: CASSHSRATYNSPLHF. Combining the CDR3 with reference TRBV7-6 and TRBJ1-6 gives the whole variable domain GAGVSQSPRYKVTKRGQDVALRCDPISGHVSLYWYRQALGQGPEFLTYFNYEAQQDKSGLPNDRFSAERPEGSISTLTIQRTEQRDSAMYRCASSHSRATYNSPLHFGNGTRLTVT.

The J gene is TRBJ2-4, the V gene TRBV11-2, with a weak D call TRBD1 (5 bases). Trimming stripped 1 base from V and 0 bases from J, with 10 bases between. CDR3 length equals 16 residues. Germline CDR1 reads SGHAT; CDR2 reads FQNNGV. The DNA for the CDR3 is TGTGCCAGCAGCTTAGGCCTGGACATAGCCAAAAACATTCAGTACTTC. Protein: CASSLGLDIAKNIQYF.

The CDR3 spells CASRLATNTGELFF. The CDR3 DNA sequence: TGTGCCAGCAGACTAGCGACGAACACCGGGGAGCTGTTTTTT. V is TRBV5-4 and J is TRBJ2-2; TRBD2 aligns across 7 bases. This CDR3 has 14 residues. The ends lost 5 bases at V and 0 bases at J; junction bases unmatched: 1. Germline lookup yields CDR1 SGHNT and CDR2 YYREEE (reference sequence).

The DNA for the CDR3 is TGTGCCAGTAGTATAGACGGTAACTATGGCTACACCTTC. Translated: CASSIDGNYGYTF. The chain uses TRBV19 and TRBJ1-2; D unresolved. The germline V and J ends were trimmed by 0 bases and 1 base, with 3 bases remaining between them. The CDR3 consists of 13 residues. Germline loops: CDR1 LNHDA, CDR2 SQIVND (reference sequence).